This is a list of T cell receptor beta chains from one sample in a study of shared clonotypes between healthy human individuals. Only in-frame clones appear in the TCRdb table, and some are missing; sequencing was by immunoSEQ multiplex PCR. The sample shows roughly 500,000 clones, 90% to 97% of them seen only once. Source material: naive CD4+ T cells sorted from blood. The receptors shown here come from a woman aged 25 to 39 in good health. The CDR3 runs from the conserved cysteine through the conserved F or W. Fields, in order: D gene, V gene, CDR3 length, J gene, CDR3 protein, CDR3 DNA. D genes are given only for firm matches.

D: NA; V: TRBV2; length: 14; J: TRBJ1-2; CDR3: CASIVRTDNYGYTF; DNA: TGTGCCAGCATCGTCCGAACAGACAACTATGGCTACACCTTC
D: NA; V: TRBV28; length: 14; J: TRBJ1-1; CDR3: CASSQTEMNTEAFF; DNA: TGTGCCAGCAGCCAGACCGAGATGAACACTGAAGCTTTCTTT
D: NA; V: TRBV6-5; length: 16; J: TRBJ2-1; CDR3: CASSYSEDPSYNEQFF; DNA: TGTGCCAGCAGTTACTCGGAGGATCCCTCCTACAATGAGCAGTTCTTC
D: TRBD2; V: TRBV9; length: 15; J: TRBJ2-5; CDR3: CASSAGLVEIETQYF; DNA: TGTGCCAGCAGCGCCGGACTAGTCGAGATAGAGACCCAGTACTTC
D: TRBD2; V: TRBV7-9; length: 17; J: TRBJ2-2; CDR3: CASSSLAGGGYTGELFF; DNA: TGTGCCAGCAGCTCCTTAGCGGGAGGCGGCTACACCGGGGAGCTGTTTTTT
D: NA; V: TRBV7-2; length: 15; J: TRBJ1-2; CDR3: CASSLAQDINYGYTF; DNA: TGTGCCAGCAGCTTAGCGCAGGACATTAACTATGGCTACACCTTC
D: TRBD2; V: TRBV29-1; length: 13; J: TRBJ2-7; CDR3: CSVESGSSYEQYF; DNA: TGCAGCGTTGAAAGCGGGAGCTCCTACGAGCAGTACTTC
D: NA; V: TRBV28; length: 12; J: TRBJ1-2; CDR3: CASSDPREGYTF; DNA: TGTGCCAGCAGTGATCCCCGAGAGGGCTACACCTTC
D: TRBD1; V: TRBV2; length: 13; J: TRBJ1-4; CDR3: CAWAGGADEKLFF; DNA: TGTGCCTGGGCAGGGGGCGCGGATGAAAAACTGTTTTTT
D: TRBD2; V: TRBV11-2; length: 13; J: TRBJ2-7; CDR3: CASSLLAGYEQYF; DNA: TGTGCCAGCAGCTTACTAGCGGGATACGAGCAGTACTTC
D: TRBD1; V: TRBV6-5; length: 15; J: TRBJ2-2; CDR3: CASSLGQGIPGELFF; DNA: TGTGCCAGCAGTTTGGGACAGGGAATCCCCGGGGAGCTGTTTTTT
D: TRBD2; V: TRBV5-1; length: 15; J: TRBJ2-3; CDR3: CASSLMGGSPDTQYF; DNA: TGCGCCAGCAGCTTGATGGGGGGGTCCCCAGATACGCAGTATTTT
D: TRBD1; V: TRBV2; length: 15; J: TRBJ2-7; CDR3: CASREGQGHSYEQYF; DNA: TGTGCCAGCAGGGAAGGACAGGGGCACTCCTACGAGCAGTACTTC
D: NA; V: TRBV25-1; length: 13; J: TRBJ2-5; CDR3: CASSELAGETQYF; DNA: TGTGCCAGCAGTGAATTGGCGGGGGAGACCCAGTACTTC
D: NA; V: TRBV6-1; length: 14; J: TRBJ2-7; CDR3: CASSEGTNLYEQYF; DNA: TGTGCCAGCAGTGAAGGGACAAACCTATACGAGCAGTACTTC
D: TRBD1; V: TRBV6-6; length: 16; J: TRBJ1-4; CDR3: CASRRQGAGRVEKLFF; DNA: TGTGCCAGCAGACGACAGGGGGCTGGTCGAGTGGAAAAACTGTTTTTT
D: NA; V: TRBV11-2; length: 16; J: TRBJ2-6; CDR3: CASSLGGHSGANVLTF; DNA: TGTGCCAGCAGCTTAGGGGGGCACTCTGGGGCCAACGTCCTGACTTTC
D: TRBD1; V: TRBV7-6; length: 13; J: TRBJ1-5; CDR3: CASSPTGDQPQHF; DNA: TGTGCCAGCAGCCCCACAGGGGATCAGCCCCAGCATTTT
D: NA; V: TRBV6-1; length: 16; J: TRBJ1-1; CDR3: CASSDPGRLQNTEAFF; DNA: TGTGCCAGCAGTGACCCGGGCCGCCTCCAGAACACTGAAGCTTTCTTT
D: NA; V: TRBV5-1; length: 13; J: TRBJ2-7; CDR3: CASNEDSRYEQYF; DNA: TGCGCCAGCAACGAGGACAGTAGGTACGAGCAGTACTTC
D: NA; V: TRBV28; length: 13; J: TRBJ1-2; CDR3: CASSPPVFYGYTF; DNA: TGTGCCAGCAGTCCTCCAGTATTCTATGGCTACACCTTC
D: TRBD1; V: TRBV5-4; length: 15; J: TRBJ1-4; CDR3: CASSPDRATNEKLFF; DNA: TGTGCCAGCAGCCCTGACAGGGCAACTAATGAAAAACTGTTTTTT
D: NA; V: TRBV19; length: 15; J: TRBJ2-3; CDR3: CASQSRGRSTDTQYF; DNA: TGTGCCAGTCAAAGTAGGGGCAGAAGCACAGATACGCAGTATTTT
D: NA; V: TRBV6-5; length: 12; J: TRBJ1-2; CDR3: CASTSPTYGYTF; DNA: TGTGCCAGCACCTCACCTACTTATGGCTACACCTTC
D: NA; V: TRBV4-2; length: 14; J: TRBJ2-1; CDR3: CASSQGNSNNEQFF; DNA: TGTGCCAGCAGCCAAGGGAACTCGAACAATGAGCAGTTCTTC
D: TRBD1; V: TRBV7-9; length: 15; J: TRBJ1-2; CDR3: CASSTGQGPNYGYTF; DNA: TGTGCCAGCAGCACCGGACAGGGGCCTAACTATGGCTACACCTTC